What follows are 10 T cell receptor beta chains derived from one specimen sequenced in a study of T cells after yellow fever vaccination. TCRdb re-called the 5' RACE reads with MiXCR, one entry per CDR3 protein. The sample consists of hundreds of thousands of distinct CDR3 sequences, around 16% of them appearing once. Sample: PBMCs, taken around 5 days after the first yellow fever vaccination. The receptors originated from a man between 18 and 29 years old who received the YFV17D yellow fever vaccine.

This clonotype appeared a few times. The CDR3 sequence: CSARAYGVDYGYTF. In DNA, the CDR3 is TGCAGTGCTAGGGCGTACGGAGTTGACTATGGCTACACCTTC. The chain recombines TRBV20-1 with TRBJ1-2; D unresolved. CDR1 DFQATT and CDR2 SNEGSKA come from the germline V gene (reference sequence). The CDR3 length is 14 residues. Trimming cost V 3 bases and J 3 bases, with 14 bases left between them.

The chain links TRBV6-5 to TRBJ2-1; possibly TRBD1 or TRBD2 for D (5 bases each). Germline CDR1 MNHEY, CDR2 SVGAGI. This CDR3 is built from 15 residues. V shed 0 bases and J shed 5 bases, with 11 bases lying between them. The CDR3 region has the DNA TGTGCCAGCAGTTACTCGCTGGGACCCCACAATGAGCAGTTCTTC. Translated, it gives CASSYSLGPHNEQFF.

This clonotype has only a few counts. The gene calls are TRBV7-2 and TRBJ2-3; the match to TRBD2 covers 11 bases. The CDR3 runs to 14 residues. Per germline, CDR1 SGHTA and CDR2 FQGNSA. Germline trimming cut 11 bases from V and 0 bases from J; bases unmatched to any gene: 4. CDR3 sequence: CAGRTSGSTDTQYF. As DNA, the CDR3 is TGTGCCGGGAGGACTAGCGGGAGCACAGATACGCAGTATTTT. The full variable domain, its missing parts supplied by reference TRBV7-2 and TRBJ2-3, is GAGVSQSPSNKVTEKGKDVELRCDPISGHTALYWYRQSLGQGLEFLIYFQGNSAPDKSGLPSDRFSAERTGGSVSTLTIQRTQQEDSAVYLCAGRTSGSTDTQYFGPGTRLTVL.

With regard to this clonotype: At one of its ends the junction is not consistent with the germline gene, which may arise from a read error. The chain has TRBV20-1 and TRBJ1-1; 8 positions match TRBD1. CDR1 and CDR2 (germline): DFQATT, SNEGSKA (reference sequence). The CDR3 has 14 residues. The CDR3 here is CSAPTGALNTEALF. CDR3 DNA sequence: TGCAGTGCCCCGACAGGGGCCTTGAACACTGAAGCTCTCTTT.

This clonotype was detected many times. The chain combines TRBV5-1 with TRBJ2-7, with a tentative D call TRBD1 (6 bases). V was shortened by 2 bases and J by 5 bases, with 17 bases between the two germline ends. This CDR3 contains 15 residues. Germline CDR1 SGHRS, CDR2 YFSETQ. CDR3 in DNA: TGCGCCAGCAGCTTTCTCAGGGGAGTGATGGACGAGCAGTACTTC. Its protein is CASSFLRGVMDEQYF.

This clonotype was detected a few times. This rearrangement joins TRBV10-1 to TRBJ2-7; D perhaps matches TRBD1 (5 bases). The CDR3 runs to 14 residues. V was shortened by 6 bases and J by 6 bases, with 18 bases between the two germline ends. Per germline, CDR1 WNHNN and CDR2 SYGVQD (reference sequence). The CDR3 nucleotides are TGCGCCAGCAGCGACAGACCCTTGACGGGCGAGCAGTACTTC. This encodes CASSDRPLTGEQYF.

This chain links TRBV2 with TRBJ2-7; D unclear. This CDR3 has 17 residues. Germline V gene lookup returns CDR1 SNHLY and CDR2 FYNNEI. The V end was cut by 0 bases, the J end by 3 bases, with 18 bases between. This chain's CDR3 is CASSEALMLGQIYEQYV. CDR3 DNA: TGTGCCAGCAGTGAAGCGCTTATGCTCGGGCAGATCTACGAGCAGTACGTC.

This clonotype has just a few counts. V is TRBV6-5 and J is TRBJ1-1; TRBD1 matches at 7 bases. Germline values: CDR1 MNHEY, CDR2 SVGAGI. The CDR3 loop spans 15 amino acids. V was pared by 4 bases and J by 0 bases, with 5 bases of the junction left unmatched. Here the CDR3 reads CASSFTTGMNTEAFF. CDR3 nucleotides: TGTGCCAGCAGTTTCACGACAGGGATGAACACTGAAGCTTTCTTT.

The chain uses TRBV4-3 and TRBJ2-5; 11 bases agree with TRBD2. The CDR3 extends over 18 amino acids. Germline values: CDR1 LGHNA, CDR2 YSLEER. Trimming removed 1 base from V and 3 bases from J; junction bases left unmatched: 10. CDR3 in DNA: TGCGCCAGCAGCCAAGGGTTAGCGGGGGGGCCGTATGAAGAGACCCAGTACTTC. Protein: CASSQGLAGGPYEETQYF.

This clonotype was observed a handful of times. V gene TRBV4-1 combines with J gene TRBJ2-1, with D tentatively TRBD2 (6 bases). Trimming removed 2 bases at V and 0 bases at J, with 17 bases between. CDR1 and CDR2 (germline): MGHRA, YSYEKL. This CDR3 region has 18 residues. The CDR3 sequence: CASSQRGGDPSSYNEQFF. As DNA, the CDR3 is TGCGCCAGCAGCCAACGGGGAGGAGACCCAAGCTCCTACAATGAGCAGTTCTTC.